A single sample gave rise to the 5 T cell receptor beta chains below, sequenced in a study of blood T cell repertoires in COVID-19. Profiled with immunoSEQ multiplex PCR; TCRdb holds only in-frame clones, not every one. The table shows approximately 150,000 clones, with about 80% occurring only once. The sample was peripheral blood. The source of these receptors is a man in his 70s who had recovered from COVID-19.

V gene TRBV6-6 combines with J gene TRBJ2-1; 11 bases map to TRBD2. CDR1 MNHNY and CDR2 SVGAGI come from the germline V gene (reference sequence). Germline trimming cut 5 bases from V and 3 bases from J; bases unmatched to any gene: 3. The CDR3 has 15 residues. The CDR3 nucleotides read TGTGCCAGCAGTGGGACTAGCGGATACTACAATGAGCAGTTCTTC. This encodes CASSGTSGYYNEQFF.

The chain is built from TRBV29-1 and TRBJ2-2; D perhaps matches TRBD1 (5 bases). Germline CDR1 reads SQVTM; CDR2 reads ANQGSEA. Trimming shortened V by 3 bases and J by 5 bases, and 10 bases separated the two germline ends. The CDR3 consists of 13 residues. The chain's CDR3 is CSVDTGQTGELFF. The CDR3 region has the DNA TGCAGCGTTGATACTGGACAAACCGGGGAGCTGTTTTTT.

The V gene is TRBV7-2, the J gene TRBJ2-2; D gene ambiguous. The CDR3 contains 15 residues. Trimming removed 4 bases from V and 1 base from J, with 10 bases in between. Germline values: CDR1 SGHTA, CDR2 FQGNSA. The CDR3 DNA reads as TGTGCCAGCAGCTCAAACTCGGGGAACACCGGGGAGCTGTTTTTT. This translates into CASSSNSGNTGELFF. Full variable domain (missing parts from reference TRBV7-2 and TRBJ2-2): GAGVSQSPSNKVTEKGKDVELRCDPISGHTALYWYRQSLGQGLEFLIYFQGNSAPDKSGLPSDRFSAERTGGSVSTLTIQRTQQEDSAVYLCASSSNSGNTGELFFGEGSRLTVL.

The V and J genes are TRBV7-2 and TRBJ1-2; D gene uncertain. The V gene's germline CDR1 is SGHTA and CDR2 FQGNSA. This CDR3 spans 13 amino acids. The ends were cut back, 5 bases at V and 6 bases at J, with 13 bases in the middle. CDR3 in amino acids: CASSPRHSHGYTF. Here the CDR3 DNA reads TGTGCCAGCAGCCCCCGCCATAGTCATGGCTACACCTTC. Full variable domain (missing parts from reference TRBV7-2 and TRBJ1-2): GAGVSQSPSNKVTEKGKDVELRCDPISGHTALYWYRQSLGQGLEFLIYFQGNSAPDKSGLPSDRFSAERTGGSVSTLTIQRTQQEDSAVYLCASSPRHSHGYTFGSGTRLTVV.

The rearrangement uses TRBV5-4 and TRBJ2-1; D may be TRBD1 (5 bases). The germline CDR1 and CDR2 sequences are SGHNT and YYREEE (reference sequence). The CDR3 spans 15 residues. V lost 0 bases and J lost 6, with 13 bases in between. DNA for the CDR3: TGTGCCAGCAGCTTGGGTGCAGGGCCTGGCAATGAGCAGTTCTTC. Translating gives CASSLGAGPGNEQFF.